Each of the 22 T cell receptor beta chains below was sequenced from the same sample in a study of blood T cells in healthy people across ages. A second PCR of 7 to 11 cycles used a sample-barcoded 5' primer and a J-beta primer mix. TCRdb re-called the 5' RACE reads through MiXCR, storing one row per CDR3 protein. This table holds some 1.7 million distinct CDR3 sequences, 28% found once. The sequenced sample was blood. The receptor source for this set is a woman aged 25 to 39 in good health.

This rearrangement joins TRBV6-5 to TRBJ2-2, with TRBD2 as a possible D gene (5 bases). Trimming took 6 bases from V and 7 from J, leaving 9 bases between them. The CDR3 sequence is 12 residues long. CDR1 is MNHEY, CDR2 SVGAGI, per germline. CDR3 amino acids: CASRRRDGELFF. As DNA, the CDR3 is TGTGCCAGCAGACGCCGGGACGGGGAGCTGTTTTTT.

This rearrangement joins TRBV9 to TRBJ1-2; 9 bases map to TRBD1. Losses at the gene ends were 0 bases for V and 6 bases for J; bases not matched to a gene: 9. Germline V gene lookup returns CDR1 SGDLS and CDR2 YYNGEE. The CDR3 spans 16 residues. Written as DNA, the CDR3 is TGTGCCAGCAGCGTAGGGACAGGGGACGCCAGGAATGGCTACACCTTC. Amino acids: CASSVGTGDARNGYTF.

The chain links TRBV18 to TRBJ2-5; no clear D. The V gene's germline CDR1 is KGHSH and CDR2 LQKENI. The CDR3 contains 16 residues. V was shortened by 1 base and J by 2 bases, with 14 bases between the two germline ends. CDR3 in DNA: TGTGCCAGCTCACCACTAGGTAGCCCTGTTCAAGAGACCCAGTACTTC. Amino acid sequence: CASSPLGSPVQETQYF.

This clonotype was seen just once. The rearrangement joins TRBV9 to TRBJ2-3; possibly TRBD1 or TRBD2 for D (5 bases each). Germline-derived CDR1 and CDR2 are SGDLS and YYNGEE. V shed 0 bases and J shed 9 bases, with 11 bases lying between them. The CDR3 loop spans 13 amino acids. CDR3 residues: CASSVDGAGTQYF. The CDR3 DNA reads TGTGCCAGCAGCGTAGACGGGGCGGGCACGCAGTATTTT.

The chain couples TRBV3-1 to TRBJ2-5; 9 bases align to TRBD1. Germline trimming cut 1 base from V and 13 bases from J; bases unmatched to any gene: 1. This CDR3 is built from 11 residues. Germline loops: CDR1 LGHDT, CDR2 YNNKEL (reference sequence). CDR3 sequence: CASSQGQGVYF. CDR3 bases: TGTGCCAGCAGCCAAGGACAGGGGGTGTACTTC.

The chain carries TRBV10-1 and TRBJ2-3; D is possibly TRBD2 (5 bases). The CDR3 runs 14 residues. CDR1 is WNHNN, CDR2 SYGVQD, per germline (reference sequence). Trimming took off 6 bases at V and 6 bases at J, with 16 bases between the two ends. CDR3 amino acids: CASSGRAIGDTQYF. The CDR3 coding sequence is TGCGCCAGCAGCGGGCGGGCGATTGGGGATACGCAGTATTTT.

The chain recombines TRBV7-2 with TRBJ2-4; TRBD2 agrees at 10 bases. This CDR3 comprises 15 residues. Germline CDR1 SGHTA, CDR2 FQGNSA. V was clipped by 6 bases and J by 3 bases; unmatched bases: 5. CDR3 sequence: CASRELAGSKNIQYF. CDR3 DNA sequence: TGTGCCAGCAGAGAACTAGCGGGAAGCAAAAACATTCAGTACTTC.

Only a few counts were recorded for this clonotype. The CDR3 sequence: CASFDRGGNQPQHF. For the CDR3, the DNA is TGTGCCAGCTTCGACAGGGGCGGCAATCAGCCCCAGCATTTT. This chain links TRBV28 with TRBJ1-5; 8 bases are shared with TRBD1. The CDR3 extends over 14 amino acids. Germline trimming cut 8 bases from V and 2 bases from J; bases unmatched to any gene: 5. Germline assignment: CDR1 MDHEN and CDR2 SYDVKM.

This clonotype appeared a few times. A much larger clone differs by one base, so this may be a read error. The rearrangement joins TRBV7-2 to TRBJ2-3, with TRBD2 as a possible D gene (6 bases). This CDR3 region has 16 residues. The germline gives CDR1 SGHTA, CDR2 FQGNSA. V lost 5 bases and J 3 bases, leaving 18 bases between the germline ends. DNA of the CDR3: TGTACCAGCAGCCTCCCGGTTGCGGGGAAGACAGATACGCAGTATTTT. The encoded protein is CTSSLPVAGKTDTQYF.

Here the CDR3 reads CASSTRPDRPQHF. CDR3 bases: TGTGCCAGCAGTACCCGGCCGGATCGGCCCCAGCATTTT. The V and J genes are TRBV7-2 and TRBJ1-5, with no clear D. Germline CDR1 SGHTA, CDR2 FQGNSA. V lost 6 bases to trimming and J lost 9 bases, with 15 bases between them. The CDR3 totals 13 residues. The full variable domain, rest sourced from reference TRBV7-2 and TRBJ1-5, is GAGVSQSPSNKVTEKGKDVELRCDPISGHTALYWYRQSLGQGLEFLIYFQGNSAPDKSGLPSDRFSAERTGGSVSTLTIQRTQQEDSAVYLCASSTRPDRPQHFGDGTRLSIL.

CDR3 nucleotide sequence: TGTGCCAGCAGTATCCGGGACGGGTACTACAATGAGCAGTTCTTC. Protein product: CASSIRDGYYNEQFF. The chain recombines TRBV12-3 or TRBV12-4 with TRBJ2-1; D may correspond to TRBD1 or TRBD2 (5 bases each). V shed 5 bases and J shed 3 bases, with 14 bases lying between them. This CDR3 is 15 amino acids long.

The V call is TRBV6-2 or TRBV6-3, the J call TRBJ2-2, with D possibly called TRBD1 or TRBD2 (5 bases each). V was pared by 5 bases and J by 6 bases, with 16 bases between. The CDR3 has 15 residues. Germline loops: CDR1 MNHEY, CDR2 SVGEGT. DNA for the CDR3: TGTGCCAGCAGTACCTTGGGGGATTGGTCCGGGGAGCTGTTTTTT. Its translation: CASSTLGDWSGELFF.

This clonotype has just one count. A much larger clone lies a single base off, so this may be a read error. V usage is TRBV5-5 and J usage is TRBJ2-1, with 7 bases aligning to TRBD2. The J call may be in error: the DNA end matches TRBJ2-7 better. The germline gives CDR1 SGHKS, CDR2 YYEKEE (reference sequence). The CDR3 totals 16 residues. CDR3 region: CASSLGGSHYYNEQYF. DNA for the CDR3: TGTGCCAGCAGTTTGGGGGGGTCACACTACTACAATGAGCAGTACTTC.

In its sample, this clonotype was seen a few times. The gene calls are TRBV5-1 and TRBJ2-4; D might be TRBD2 (5 bases). Trimming shortened V by 4 bases and J by 7 bases, and 15 bases separated the two germline ends. The CDR3 contains 14 residues. Germline V lookup: CDR1 SGHRS, CDR2 YFSETQ. CDR3 nucleotide sequence: TGCGCCAGCAGCGACTCCGCGGGCCAGAACATTCAGTACTTC. Amino acids: CASSDSAGQNIQYF.

In this sample, this clonotype turned up once. V and J are TRBV4-1 and TRBJ1-1, with D tentatively TRBD1 (6 bases). Trimming pared 3 bases from V and 4 bases from J, leaving 12 bases between. The CDR3 covers 14 residues. The germline CDR1 and CDR2 sequences are MGHRA and YSYEKL. The DNA for the CDR3 is TGCGCCAGCAGCCAGCAGGGGAAGTCCACTGAAGCTTTCTTT. This encodes CASSQQGKSTEAFF.

The chain joins TRBV9 to TRBJ1-4; perhaps TRBD1 as D (5 bases). CDR1 and CDR2 (germline): SGDLS, YYNGEE. The V and J ends lost 3 bases and 3 bases respectively, with 12 bases between them. The CDR3 spans 15 residues. The CDR3 reads CASSEKQVANEKLFF. In DNA, the CDR3 is TGTGCCAGCAGCGAGAAACAGGTGGCTAATGAAAAACTGTTTTTT.

The J gene is TRBJ2-1, the V gene TRBV12-3 or TRBV12-4; tentative D call: TRBD2 (5 bases). With 6 bases removed from V and 2 bases from J, the gap between germline ends came to 11 bases. This CDR3 is 14 amino acids long. The CDR3 is CASREGWTYNEQFF. In nucleotides, the CDR3 is TGTGCCAGCAGAGAGGGATGGACCTACAATGAGCAGTTCTTC.

To note about this clonotype: Mismatch with germline at one junction end may stem from a read error. The chain combines TRBV10-3 with TRBJ2-5; D may be TRBD2 (5 bases). Germline CDR1 ENHRY, CDR2 SYGVKD. This CDR3 has 15 residues. This chain's CDR3 is CAISESTGLGETRYF. CDR3 nucleotide sequence: TGTGCCATCAGTGAGTCGACCGGGTTGGGAGAGACCCGGTACTTC.

There are many counts of this clonotype. The genes are TRBV29-1 and TRBJ2-7; D is unclear. This CDR3 region has 12 residues. CDR1 SQVTM and CDR2 ANQGSEA come from the germline V gene. V gave up 5 bases and J gave up 2 bases, with 10 bases separating them. The CDR3 spells CSVRSATYEQYF. In DNA, the CDR3 is TGCAGCGTTCGGTCGGCTACCTACGAGCAGTACTTC.

This chain joins TRBV29-1 and TRBJ1-5; no definite D call. The germline V gene has CDR1 SQVTM and CDR2 ANQGSEA. The V end lost 6 bases, the J end lost 5 bases, and 11 bases lay between the germline ends. CDR3 length equals 12 residues. CDR3 DNA sequence: TGCAGCGTGGGGTGGTCGGATCAGCCCCAGCATTTT. It codes for CSVGWSDQPQHF.

This clonotype came up a few times. The chain links TRBV21-1 to TRBJ2-5; the listed D gene, TRBD1, was not tested against the DNA. TRBV21-1 is annotated as a pseudogene. This CDR3 region has 17 residues. CDR3 sequence (DNA): TGTGCCAGCAGCACCGAAAGTGGGACAGGCCCGAAAGAGACCCAGTACTTC. Residues: CASSTESGTGPKETQYF.

Concerning this clonotype itself: A much larger clone lies a single base off, so this may be a read error. This chain connects TRBV12-3 or TRBV12-4 to TRBJ2-4; 8 positions agree with TRBD1. The J call may not be correct, given that the DNA end is closer to TRBJ2-7. There are 16 residues in the CDR3. The CDR3 loop reads CASVRGRGRVIVEQYF. The CDR3, as DNA: TGTGCCAGCGTGAGGGGCAGGGGGCGAGTTATTGTCGAGCAGTACTTC.